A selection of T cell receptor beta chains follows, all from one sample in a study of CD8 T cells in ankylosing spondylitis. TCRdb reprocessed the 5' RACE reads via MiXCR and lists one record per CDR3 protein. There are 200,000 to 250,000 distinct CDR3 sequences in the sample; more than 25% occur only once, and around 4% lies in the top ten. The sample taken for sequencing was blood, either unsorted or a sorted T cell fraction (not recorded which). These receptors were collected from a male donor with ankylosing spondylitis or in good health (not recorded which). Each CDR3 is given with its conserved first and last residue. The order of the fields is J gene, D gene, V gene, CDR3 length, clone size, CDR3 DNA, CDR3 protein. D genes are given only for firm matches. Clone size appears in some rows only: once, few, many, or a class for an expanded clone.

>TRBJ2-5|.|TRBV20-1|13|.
TGCAGTGCTAGTCCCAGGTACCAAGAGACCCAGTACTTC
CSASPRYQETQYF
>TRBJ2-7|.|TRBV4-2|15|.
TGTGCCAGCAGCCAAGATGTAGGGCCCCCCTACGAGCAGTACTTC
CASSQDVGPPYEQYF
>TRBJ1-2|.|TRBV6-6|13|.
TGTGCCAGCAGCCTGGGACGGCATTATGGCTACACCTTC
CASSLGRHYGYTF
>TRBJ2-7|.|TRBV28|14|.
TGTGCCAGCAGTTTGGGCAGTGTTCGGTACGAGCAGTACTTC
CASSLGSVRYEQYF
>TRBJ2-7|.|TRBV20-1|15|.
TGCAGTGCTTCGAGCCGGGACACACTAGCCTACGAGCAGTACTTC
CSASSRDTLAYEQYF
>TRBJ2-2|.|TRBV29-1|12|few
TGCAGCGTTGGCGGAAACACCGGGGAGCTGTTTTTT
CSVGGNTGELFF
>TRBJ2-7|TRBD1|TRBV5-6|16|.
TGTGCCAGCAGCCCAGGGGGTGAGCCCCTGACCTACGAGCAGTACTTC
CASSPGGEPLTYEQYF
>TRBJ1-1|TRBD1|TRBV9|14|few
TGTGCCAGCAGCGCGGGACAGGAGAACACTGAAGCTTTCTTT
CASSAGQENTEAFF
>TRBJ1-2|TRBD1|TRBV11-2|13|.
TGTGCCAGCAGTTCGGACAGGGGCTATGGCTACACCTTC
CASSSDRGYGYTF
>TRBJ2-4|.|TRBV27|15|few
TGTGCCAGCAGTTTGGGCGGGCCGGGCGCGAGCATTCAGTACTTC
CASSLGGPGASIQYF
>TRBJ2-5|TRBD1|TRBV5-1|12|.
TGCGCCAGCAGCTCAGGACAGGGCCCCCAGTACTTC
CASSSGQGPQYF
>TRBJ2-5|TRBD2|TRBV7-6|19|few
TGTGCCAGCAGCTACGGGACTAGCGGGGAGATGCTGTACCAAGAGACCCAGTACTTC
CASSYGTSGEMLYQETQYF
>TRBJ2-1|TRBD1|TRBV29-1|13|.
TGCAGCGTTTTTAGACAGGGGGTCAATGAGCAGTTCTTC
CSVFRQGVNEQFF
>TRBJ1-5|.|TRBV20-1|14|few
TGCAGTGCTGCCGGCCTACGGGGCAATCAGCCCCAGCATTTT
CSAAGLRGNQPQHF
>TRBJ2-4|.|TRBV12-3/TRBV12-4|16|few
TGTGCCAGCAGTCCCCCAGGTGGCCTAGCCAAAAACATTCAGTACTTC
CASSPPGGLAKNIQYF
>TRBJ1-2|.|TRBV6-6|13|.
TGTGCCAGCAGTTACGAGGGGACCTATGGCTACACCTTC
CASSYEGTYGYTF
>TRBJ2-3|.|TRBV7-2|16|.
TGTGCCAGCAGCTTAGTCGCAGGGCCTCTCTCAGATACGCAGTATTTT
CASSLVAGPLSDTQYF
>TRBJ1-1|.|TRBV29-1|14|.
TGCAGCGTTGCTTTAATGATTCGGGGGACTGAAGCTTTCTTT
CSVALMIRGTEAFF
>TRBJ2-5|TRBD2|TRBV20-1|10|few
TGCAGTCCGGGGGGAGAGACCCAGTACTTC
CSPGGETQYF
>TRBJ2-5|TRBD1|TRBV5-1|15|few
TGCGCCAGCACATTCGCGGGACAGGATGGGGAGACCCAGTACTTC
CASTFAGQDGETQYF
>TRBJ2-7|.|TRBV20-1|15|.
TGCAGTGCTAGAGATCCAGGCCTAGTTTCCTACGAGCAGTACTTC
CSARDPGLVSYEQYF
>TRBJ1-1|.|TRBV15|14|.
TGTGCCACCAGCACCCGTCGGGGCATCACTGAAGCTTTCTTT
CATSTRRGITEAFF
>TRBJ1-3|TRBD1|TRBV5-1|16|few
TGCGCCAGCAGCTTAGGGACAGGGTTCTCTGGAAACACCATATATTTT
CASSLGTGFSGNTIYF
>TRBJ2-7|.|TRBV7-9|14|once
TGTGCCAGCAGCCTGGCGGGACAGCTGTACGAGCAGTACTTC
CASSLAGQLYEQYF
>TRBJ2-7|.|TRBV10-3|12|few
TGTGCCATCAGTGGAAAAGGGCACGAGCAGTACTTC
CAISGKGHEQYF
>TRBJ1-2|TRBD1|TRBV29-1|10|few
TGCAGCGTGGGGACAGAGGGCTACACCTTC
CSVGTEGYTF
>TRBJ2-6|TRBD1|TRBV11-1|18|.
TGTGCCAGCAGCCCCCCGGGGACAGCGAACTCTGGGGCCAACGTCCTGACTTTC
CASSPPGTANSGANVLTF
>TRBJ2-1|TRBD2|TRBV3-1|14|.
TGTGCCAGCAGCCAAGGCCTAGCGGGGGACGAGCAGTTCTTC
CASSQGLAGDEQFF
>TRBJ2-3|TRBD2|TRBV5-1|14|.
TGCGCCAGCAGCCGGGGGGGTAGCACAGATACGCAGTATTTT
CASSRGGSTDTQYF
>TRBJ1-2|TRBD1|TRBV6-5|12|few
TGTGCCAGCAGTGACAGGGCATATGGCTACACCTTC
CASSDRAYGYTF
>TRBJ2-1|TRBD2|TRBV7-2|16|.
TGTGCCAGCAGCCCGTGGACTAGCGGGGGGGACAATGAGCAGTTCTTC
CASSPWTSGGDNEQFF
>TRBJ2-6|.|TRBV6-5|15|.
TGTGCCAGCAGTTACTACAGCTCTGGGGCCAACGTCCTGACTTTC
CASSYYSSGANVLTF
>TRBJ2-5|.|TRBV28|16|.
TGTGCCAGCAGTTTATTCGGGACGCTCGGCCAAGAGACCCAGTACTTC
CASSLFGTLGQETQYF
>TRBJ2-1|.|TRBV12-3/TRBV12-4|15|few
TGTGCCAGCAGCTATCTCATGAGGGGGACGGGCGAGCAGTTCTTC
CASSYLMRGTGEQFF
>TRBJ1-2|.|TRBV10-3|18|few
TGTGCCATCAGTGAGTCCGGCGAAAATTCTGGGGGCGGCTATGGCTACACCTTC
CAISESGENSGGGYGYTF
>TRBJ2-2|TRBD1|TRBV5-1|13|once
TGCGCCACCGGACAGGGATGGACCGGGGAGCTGTTTTTT
CATGQGWTGELFF
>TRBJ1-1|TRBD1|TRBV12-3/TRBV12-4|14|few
TGTGCCAGCAGTTCGACAGGGGGTGACACTGAAGCTTTCTTT
CASSSTGGDTEAFF
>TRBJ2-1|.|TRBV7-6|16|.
TGTGCCAGCAGCTCAAAGGGGGACGGGGACAAGGATGAGCAGTTCTTC
CASSSKGDGDKDEQFF
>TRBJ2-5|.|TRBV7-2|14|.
TGTGCCAGCAGCTTAGTATCAGGGCAAGAGACCCAGTACTTC
CASSLVSGQETQYF
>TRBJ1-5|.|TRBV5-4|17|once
TGTGCCAGCAGCTACAACACAGGGACCTATAGCAATCAGCCCCAGCATTTT
CASSYNTGTYSNQPQHF
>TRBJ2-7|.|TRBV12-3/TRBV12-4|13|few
TGTGCCAGCAGGGAGGGTAGCTCCTACGAGCAGTACTTC
CASREGSSYEQYF
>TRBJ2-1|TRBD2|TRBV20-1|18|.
TGCAGTGCTAGAGATCGTAAAGCTAGCGGGGGCCCGGCCATAGGGCAGTTCTTC
CSARDRKASGGPAIGQFF
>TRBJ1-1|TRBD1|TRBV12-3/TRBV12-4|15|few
TGTGCCAGCAGTTCCTACCGGGACAGGAACACTGAAGCTTTCTTT
CASSSYRDRNTEAFF
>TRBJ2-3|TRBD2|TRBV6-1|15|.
TGTGCCAGCAGTCTAGCGGGGGGAGACACAGATACGCAGTATTTT
CASSLAGGDTDTQYF
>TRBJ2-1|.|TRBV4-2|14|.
TGTGCCAGCAGCGAAGATGGCGGTTACAATGAGCAGTTCTTC
CASSEDGGYNEQFF
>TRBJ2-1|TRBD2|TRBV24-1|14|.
TGTGCCACCAGTGATTTGACTAGCGGGTATGAGCAGTTCTTC
CATSDLTSGYEQFF
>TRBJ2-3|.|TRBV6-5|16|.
TGTGCCAGCAGTTACTCTCCGGGCCAGAGCACAGATACGCAGTATTTT
CASSYSPGQSTDTQYF
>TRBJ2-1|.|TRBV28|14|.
TGTGCCAGCAGTTTCGGTGGGAAGGGTATGGAGCAGTTCTTC
CASSFGGKGMEQFF
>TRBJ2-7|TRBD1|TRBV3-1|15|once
TGTGCCAGCAGCCAGGACAGGGGCCTTTCGTACGAGCAGTACTTC
CASSQDRGLSYEQYF
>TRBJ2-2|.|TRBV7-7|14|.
TGTGCTAGCAGTCCTAACAGGGACACCGGGGAGCTGTTTTTT
CASSPNRDTGELFF
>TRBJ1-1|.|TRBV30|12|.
TGTGCCTGGAGGGGGGGGAACACTGAAGCTTTCTTT
CAWRGGNTEAFF
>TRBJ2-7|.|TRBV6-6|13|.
TGTGCCAGCAGTTACTCGCCCGCATACGAGCAGTACTTC
CASSYSPAYEQYF